The 21 T cell receptor beta chains below were found in one sample sequenced in a study of blood T cell repertoires in COVID-19. Some clones are missing from TCRdb's copy, which holds only in-frame ones; the method was immunoSEQ multiplex PCR. Of approximately 15,000 clones in the sample, about 73% were seen once. Material for sequencing was peripheral blood. The source of these receptors is a boy aged 2 to 9 with active or convalescent COVID-19.

The chain recombines TRBV19 with TRBJ2-2; 10 bases agree with TRBD2. The CDR3 spans 16 residues. V gave up 5 bases and J gave up 6 bases; unmatched junction bases: 9. From germline, CDR1 is LNHDA and CDR2 SQIVND (reference sequence). The CDR3 spells CASSARLAGAAGELFF. The CDR3 DNA sequence: TGTGCCAGTAGTGCCAGACTAGCGGGTGCGGCCGGGGAGCTGTTTTTT.

This chain uses TRBV27 with TRBJ2-1, with 10 bases lining up with TRBD1. Trimming removed 4 bases from V and 6 bases from J; junction bases left unmatched: 6. The CDR3 length is 15 residues. Germline V gives CDR1 MNHEY, CDR2 SMNVEV (reference sequence). This chain's CDR3 is CASSSPGTGVNEQFF. The CDR3 DNA reads as TGTGCCAGCAGTTCCCCCGGGACAGGGGTCAATGAGCAGTTCTTC.

The V gene is TRBV3-1 (or the pseudogene TRBV3-2), the J gene TRBJ1-2, with D possibly TRBD1 on 6 matching bases. The CDR3 consists of 13 residues. Trimming left V 1 base short and J 6 bases short, with 9 bases between. Germline CDR1 and CDR2: LGHDT and YNNKEL (reference sequence). DNA of the CDR3: TGTGCCAGCAGCCAAGCCGACAGGAATGGCTACACCTTC. Translating gives CASSQADRNGYTF.

The chain is built from TRBV4-3 and TRBJ1-4, with D possibly being TRBD1 (5 bases). V was shortened by 1 base and J by 8 bases, with 23 bases between the two germline ends. The germline V gene encodes CDR1 LGHNA and CDR2 YSLEER. The CDR3 is made up of 18 amino acids. Here the CDR3 reads CASSQVFRAPGNGEKLFF. CDR3 DNA sequence: TGCGCCAGCAGCCAAGTTTTCAGGGCTCCGGGCAATGGGGAAAAACTGTTTTTT.

This sequence joins TRBV7-8 and TRBJ2-7, with TRBD2 identical over 8 bases. Germline values: CDR1 SGHVS, CDR2 FQNEAQ. With 0 bases clipped from V and 2 bases from J, the junction kept 12 bases outside the gene matches. The CDR3 has 18 amino acids. The CDR3 DNA reads as TGTGCCAGCAGCTTAGCGGGTTTCTCAGCGGGAGTAACCTACGAGCAGTACTTC. It is translated as CASSLAGFSAGVTYEQYF.

This rearrangement joins TRBV9 to TRBJ2-5; possibly TRBD1 for D (5 bases). This CDR3 is built from 16 residues. Germline loops: CDR1 SGDLS, CDR2 YYNGEE. V was cut by 0 bases and J by 1 base, with 13 bases left in between. The CDR3 coding sequence is TGTGCCAGCAGCGTAGCTTTAGGGGTCGGCCAAGAGACCCAGTACTTC. It specifies CASSVALGVGQETQYF.

This clone showed up just a few times. The chain couples TRBV7-2 to TRBJ2-7; 7 bases align to TRBD2. V trimming: 1 base; J trimming: 4 bases; junction bases outside the gene matches: 7. CDR1 and CDR2 from the germline V gene are SGHTA and FQGNSA. This CDR3 region has 15 residues. The CDR3 region is CASSLEGAGYYEQYF. CDR3 bases: TGTGCCAGCAGCTTAGAGGGAGCGGGGTATTACGAGCAGTACTTC. Filled out from reference TRBV7-2 and TRBJ2-7, the complete variable domain reads GAGVSQSPSNKVTEKGKDVELRCDPISGHTALYWYRQSLGQGLEFLIYFQGNSAPDKSGLPSDRFSAERTGGSVSTLTIQRTQQEDSAVYLCASSLEGAGYYEQYFGPGTRLTVT.

The V call is TRBV11-2, the J call TRBJ2-3, with 8 bases aligning to TRBD1. After removal of 1 base from V and 3 bases from J, the junction contained 9 bases not matched to a gene. The germline V gene encodes CDR1 SGHAT and CDR2 FQNNGV. This CDR3 has 17 amino acids. The CDR3 bases are TGTGCCAGCAGCTTAGGCCAGGGGGCGCTTGGGACAGATACGCAGTATTTT. This gives the protein CASSLGQGALGTDTQYF.

This clone was seen only a few times. This chain joins TRBV6-5 and TRBJ1-2; 10 nucleotides align to TRBD1. The CDR3 extends over 14 amino acids. The germline gives CDR1 MNHEY, CDR2 SVGAGI. The V and J ends lost 6 bases and 6 bases, in that order; junction bases with no gene match: 7. CDR3 DNA: TGTGCCAGCAGGACGACAGGGGGCGCGAATGGCTACACCTTC. As protein: CASRTTGGANGYTF.

The chain has TRBV2 and TRBJ1-1; D gene unclear. Germline lookup yields CDR1 SNHLY and CDR2 FYNNEI. Trimming cost V 2 bases and J 8 bases, with 9 bases left between them. The CDR3 has 12 amino acids. As DNA, the CDR3 is TGTGCCAGCAGTGAAATAGAGGAGGAAGCTTTCTTT. Translated: CASSEIEEEAFF.

V usage is TRBV19 and J usage is TRBJ2-1; D unresolved. The CDR3 totals 14 residues. Germline lookup yields CDR1 LNHDA and CDR2 SQIVND (reference sequence). V was pared by 3 bases and J by 5 bases, with 11 bases between. The CDR3 loop is CASSILGTDNEQFF. CDR3 sequence (DNA): TGTGCCAGTAGTATCCTCGGTACCGACAATGAGCAGTTCTTC.

The chain is built from TRBV7-9 and TRBJ2-5; D remains unclear. V was cut by 3 bases and J by 2 bases, with 7 bases left in between. Germline CDR1 SEHNR, CDR2 FQNEAQ (reference sequence). The CDR3 contains 13 residues. The CDR3 sequence: CASSFYYQETQYF. CDR3 DNA: TGTGCCAGCAGCTTTTATTATCAAGAGACCCAGTACTTC.

Only one count was recorded for this clone. The chain recombines TRBV9 with TRBJ2-4, with D possibly matching TRBD2 (5 bases). V was shortened by 4 bases and J by 3 bases, with 20 bases between the two germline ends. Germline lookup yields CDR1 SGDLS and CDR2 YYNGEE. The CDR3 runs to 17 residues. The CDR3 loop is CASSPQTAAGGKNIQYF. In DNA, the CDR3 is TGTGCCAGCAGCCCTCAGACTGCCGCCGGAGGCAAAAACATTCAGTACTTC.

The J gene is TRBJ2-5, the V gene TRBV9, with 8 nucleotides matching TRBD1. This CDR3 comprises 14 residues. CDR1 SGDLS and CDR2 YYNGEE come from the germline V gene. V was clipped by 4 bases and J by 2 bases; unmatched bases: 4. The CDR3 here is CASSFRQGQETQYF. The CDR3 DNA is TGTGCCAGCAGCTTCAGACAGGGGCAAGAGACCCAGTACTTC.

This clone was recorded a few times. Other DNA sequences of this sample code for an identical CDR3. This chain joins TRBV7-9 and TRBJ1-1; possibly TRBD1 for D (5 bases). This CDR3 spans 15 amino acids. CDR1 and CDR2 (germline): SEHNR, FQNEAQ (reference sequence). Trimming removed 4 bases at V and 4 bases at J, with 16 bases between. The CDR3 nucleotides are TGTGCCAGCAGCTCAACAACAGGTCGGATCACTGAAGCTTTCTTT. Encoded protein: CASSSTTGRITEAFF.

This clone came up once. The rearrangement joins TRBV5-1 to TRBJ2-2, with 9 nucleotides matching TRBD1. The trim removed 0 bases at V and 1 base at J, leaving 1 base unmatched. The CDR3 sequence is 16 residues long. Per germline, CDR1 SGHRS and CDR2 YFSETQ. The CDR3 region is CASSLGGQGNTGELFF. As DNA, the CDR3 is TGCGCCAGCAGCTTGGGGGGACAGGGGAACACCGGGGAGCTGTTTTTT.

Only one count was recorded for this clone. The rearrangement joins TRBV10-3 to TRBJ1-3; D is unresolved. Germline CDR1 reads ENHRY; CDR2 reads SYGVKD. This CDR3 region has 14 residues. Trimming shortened V by 5 bases and J by 1 base, and 9 bases separated the two germline ends. The CDR3 nucleotides are TGTGCCATCAGTCCGGGTGGTTCTGGAAACACCATATATTTT. It translates to CAISPGGSGNTIYF.

The chain is built from TRBV7-2 and TRBJ2-3; 13 bases line up with TRBD2. This CDR3 region has 19 residues. Germline values: CDR1 SGHTA, CDR2 FQGNSA. V lost 5 bases to trimming and J lost 0 bases; unmatched junction nucleotides: 11. The CDR3 here is CASSPLRTSGGRSTDTQYF. DNA for the CDR3: TGTGCCAGCAGCCCTCTTCGGACTAGCGGGGGTCGTAGCACAGATACGCAGTATTTT. The whole variable domain, filled in from reference TRBV7-2 and TRBJ2-3, reads GAGVSQSPSNKVTEKGKDVELRCDPISGHTALYWYRQSLGQGLEFLIYFQGNSAPDKSGLPSDRFSAERTGGSVSTLTIQRTQQEDSAVYLCASSPLRTSGGRSTDTQYFGPGTRLTVL.

This chain uses TRBV7-9 with TRBJ2-1; 11 nucleotides align to TRBD2. V lost 5 bases, J lost 5 bases, and 8 bases stayed unmatched. In germline, CDR1 is SEHNR, CDR2 FQNEAQ (reference sequence). This CDR3 comprises 16 residues. CDR3 nucleotide sequence: TGTGCCAGCAGCAGCAGTAGCGGGAGGGGGGACAATGAGCAGTTCTTC. Encoded protein: CASSSSSGRGDNEQFF.

The chain recombines TRBV6-5 with TRBJ2-1; D unresolved. The V gene's germline CDR1 is MNHEY and CDR2 SVGAGI. Trimming left V 0 bases short and J 7 bases short, with 4 bases between. There are 12 residues in the CDR3. CDR3 amino acids: CASSYSRNEQFF. The CDR3, as DNA: TGTGCCAGCAGTTACTCGAGAAATGAGCAGTTCTTC.

The chain recombines TRBV12-3 or TRBV12-4 with TRBJ2-5; tentative D call: TRBD2 (6 bases). The CDR3 covers 13 residues. Between the trimmed V and J ends, which lost 5 bases and 7 bases, there was a span of 14 bases. CDR3 DNA: TGTGCCAGCAGTCCCAGCCCGGGAGCGACCCAGTACTTC. As protein: CASSPSPGATQYF.